What follows are 12 T cell receptor beta chains derived from one specimen sequenced in a study of somatic mutations in cytotoxic T cells in rheumatoid arthritis. Produced via immunoSEQ multiplex PCR; TCRdb's table is partial and in-frame only. Of some 17,000 clones in the sample, just under 85% were seen once. Material: CD8+ T cells sorted from blood. These receptors were taken from an adult with rheumatoid arthritis.

This chain uses TRBV5-5 with TRBJ2-1; TRBD1 matches at 9 bases. The length of the CDR3 is 14 residues. Germline V gives CDR1 SGHKS, CDR2 YYEKEE (reference sequence). V shed 3 bases, J shed 6 bases, and the junction held 4 bases outside the gene matches. CDR3 bases: TGTGCCAGCAGCTGGACAGGGGTGGGCAATGAGCAGTTCTTC. The encoded protein is CASSWTGVGNEQFF. The variable domain in full, with the rest retrieved from reference TRBV5-5 and TRBJ2-1, is DAGVTQSPTHLIKTRGQQVTLRCSPISGHKSVSWYQQVLGQGPQFIFQYYEKEERGRGNFPDRFSARQFPNYSSELNVNALLLGDSALYLCASSWTGVGNEQFFGPGTRLTVL.

This clone was seen only a few times. The chain has TRBV19 and TRBJ1-5; 8 bases agree with TRBD1. The CDR3 consists of 12 residues. Germline assignment: CDR1 LNHDA and CDR2 SQIVND (reference sequence). V was pared by 8 bases and J by 7 bases, with 4 bases of the junction left unmatched. The CDR3 loop is CASGTGGQPQHF. The CDR3 bases are TGTGCCAGTGGGACAGGAGGGCAGCCCCAGCATTTT.

V and J are TRBV4-1 and TRBJ2-2; D not resolved. CDR3 size: 15 residues. Germline CDR1 reads MGHRA; CDR2 reads YSYEKL. Trimming stripped 0 bases from V and 5 bases from J, with 10 bases between. Written as DNA, the CDR3 is TGCGCCAGCAGCCAAGAGCAGCTCGGGACCGGGGAGCTGTTTTTT. Amino acid sequence: CASSQEQLGTGELFF.

This clone has just one count. This chain uses TRBV30 with TRBJ2-7; D may be TRBD1 (6 bases). This CDR3 has 11 residues. Germline lookup yields CDR1 GTSNPN and CDR2 SVGIG (reference sequence). Deletions cut 7 bases from V and 2 bases from J, with 9 bases between. The CDR3 DNA is TGTGCCTCGGGACAAGCCTACGAGCAGTACTTC. Amino acid sequence: CASGQAYEQYF.

This chain joins TRBV28 and TRBJ2-1; D might be TRBD2 (5 bases). Trimming took 6 bases from V and 0 from J, leaving 15 bases between them. Germline loops: CDR1 MDHEN, CDR2 SYDVKM. CDR3 length: 16 residues. CDR3 coding DNA: TGTGCCAGCAGCCCCCTGCCTCGGGGCTCCTACAATGAGCAGTTCTTC. Amino acids: CASSPLPRGSYNEQFF.

The V call is TRBV10-1, the J call TRBJ2-1; 11 positions agree with TRBD1. The CDR3 is 12 amino acids. Germline V gives CDR1 WNHNN, CDR2 SYGVQD (reference sequence). Unmatched junction bases numbered 6, after V lost 10 bases and J lost 10 bases. The chain's CDR3 is CAITGTGGEQFF. In DNA, the CDR3 is TGCGCCATAACCGGGACAGGGGGGGAGCAGTTCTTC.

This clone was picked up a small number of times. This rearrangement joins TRBV4-2 to TRBJ1-1; D unclear. Germline V gene lookup returns CDR1 LGHNA and CDR2 YNFKEQ. CDR3 length: 12 residues. With 3 bases removed from V and 3 bases from J, the gap between germline ends came to 5 bases. CDR3 residues: CASSQVYTEAFF. DNA for the CDR3: TGTGCCAGCAGCCAGGTTTACACTGAAGCTTTCTTT.

CDR3 sequence reads: CASSLSGLGPYEQYF. The CDR3 DNA reads as TGTGCCAGCAGTTTATCGGGACTAGGCCCCTACGAGCAGTACTTC. The chain is built from TRBV27 and TRBJ2-7; 8 bases are a match to TRBD2. V shed 0 bases and J 2 bases; nucleotides not matched to a gene: 3. The CDR3 is 15 amino acids. Germline V gene data show CDR1 as MNHEY and CDR2 as SMNVEV (reference sequence).

This sequence joins TRBV5-6 and TRBJ1-2, with a tentative D call TRBD1 (6 bases). The CDR3 length is 16 residues. The germline CDR1 and CDR2 sequences are SGHDT and YYEEEE. Trimming removed 3 bases from V and 7 bases from J, with 22 bases in between. The CDR3 spells CASSSYGPGVIGGYTF. In DNA, the CDR3 is TGTGCCAGCAGCTCCTACGGGCCAGGGGTTATCGGTGGCTACACCTTC.

The V call is TRBV5-4, the J call TRBJ1-1; D gene ambiguous. The germline V and J ends were trimmed by 2 bases and 1 base, with 9 bases remaining between them. Germline-derived CDR1 and CDR2 are SGHNT and YYREEE (reference sequence). The CDR3 has 14 residues. The CDR3, as DNA: TGTGCCAGCAGCTTTTCGACGGCGAACACTGAAGCTTTCTTT. Translating gives CASSFSTANTEAFF.

This chain joins TRBV19 and TRBJ1-3; D might be TRBD1 (5 bases). The CDR3 runs to 16 residues. Germline V lookup: CDR1 LNHDA, CDR2 SQIVND (reference sequence). Trimming took 5 bases from V and 0 from J, leaving 14 bases between them. CDR3 sequence: CASSSWGGISGNTIYF. CDR3 sequence (DNA): TGTGCCAGTAGTTCCTGGGGGGGGATCTCTGGAAACACCATATATTTT.

In DNA, the CDR3 is TGTGCCAGCAGTTTGTATAGTGCGGGGTCCACCTCGTACTTC. Its protein product is CASSLYSAGSTSYF. The chain recombines TRBV28 with TRBJ2-4; the D gene is possibly TRBD2 (6 bases). V was cut by 3 bases and J by 15 bases, with 21 bases left in between. CDR1 MDHEN and CDR2 SYDVKM come from the germline V gene. The CDR3 runs 14 residues.